These 22 T cell receptor beta chains were all obtained from the same sample, sequenced in a study of CD8+ T cells in alopecia areata. Documented treatment: oral pan-JAK inhibitor, 5-10 mg twice daily. Following RNA extraction, reverse transcription yielded cDNA that acted as the sequencing template. Sequenced by immunoSEQ multiplex PCR; TCRdb stores in-frame clones only, minus some. The table shows some 110,000 clones, with roughly 55% occurring only once. Sequenced material: CD8+ T cells sorted from blood, taken at week 24, from a patient treated with tofacitinib. The source of these receptors is a human donor with alopecia areata.

In its sample, this clone was seen a few times. The sample carries other DNA sequences with the same CDR3. This chain links TRBV27 with TRBJ2-2, with D unresolved. Looked up from germline, CDR1 is MNHEY and CDR2 is SMNVEV (reference sequence). The CDR3 is made up of 13 amino acids. Trimming took 2 bases from V and 2 from J, leaving 3 bases between them. The CDR3: CASSLANTGELFF. CDR3 coding DNA: TGTGCCAGCAGTTTAGCCAACACCGGGGAGCTGTTTTTT.

V is TRBV5-6 and J is TRBJ1-2; D gene unclear. V was cut by 4 bases and J by 13 bases, with 17 bases left in between. CDR1 is SGHDT, CDR2 YYEEEE, per germline. This CDR3 has 12 residues. The CDR3 nucleotides read TGTGCCAGCAGCGCTGGACCAGTGATGGGCACCTTC. Translated: CASSAGPVMGTF.

The V call is TRBV29-1, the J call TRBJ2-7; 10 positions match TRBD2. CDR3 length: 13 amino acids. CDR1 and CDR2 from the germline V gene are SQVTM and ANQGSEA. The junction had 6 bases not matched to a gene; V was cut back by 7 bases and J by 3 bases. Here the CDR3 reads CSAQLAGYYEQYF. In DNA, the CDR3 is TGCAGCGCGCAACTAGCGGGGTACTACGAGCAGTACTTC.

The CDR3 DNA reads TGTGCCAGCAGCTTGCGGGAGATTAGCACAGATACGCAGTATTTT. This encodes CASSLREISTDTQYF. The rearrangement joins TRBV5-4 to TRBJ2-3, with a possible D match to TRBD2 (6 bases). This CDR3 has 15 residues. Germline loops: CDR1 SGHNT, CDR2 YYREEE (reference sequence). Trimming cost V 1 base and J 0 bases, with 9 bases left between them. The full variable domain, completed using reference TRBV5-4 and TRBJ2-3, is ETGVTQSPTHLIKTRGQQVTLRCSSQSGHNTVSWYQQALGQGPQFIFQYYREEENGRGNFPPRFSGLQFPNYSSELNVNALELDDSALYLCASSLREISTDTQYFGPGTRLTVL.

The V call is TRBV5-1, the J call TRBJ2-7, with D unclear. The V end was cut by 2 bases, the J end by 5 bases, with 20 bases between. CDR1 and CDR2 (germline): SGHRS, YFSETQ. The CDR3 extends over 16 amino acids. The DNA of the CDR3 is TGCGCCAGCAGCTTCTCCGCAGGCGACAAGGGCCACGAGCAGTACTTC. Its translation: CASSFSAGDKGHEQYF.

Comment on this clone: Other DNA sequences from this sample encode an identical CDR3 as well. J is TRBJ2-7 and V is TRBV9; 8 positions match TRBD2. J gave up 2 bases and V 0 bases, and 1 base lay outside the gene matches. Per the germline V gene, CDR1 is SGDLS and CDR2 is YYNGEE. The CDR3 loop spans 14 amino acids. The CDR3 protein is CASSVAAGAYEQYF. CDR3 sequence (DNA): TGTGCCAGCAGCGTAGCAGCGGGGGCCTACGAGCAGTACTTC.

The rearrangement links TRBV25-1 to TRBJ1-1; 9 bases fit TRBD1. The V segment lost 7 bases and the J segment 1 base; nucleotides outside the gene matches: 4. The CDR3 spans 14 residues. Germline values: CDR1 MGHDK, CDR2 SYGVNS. The CDR3 spells CASTLGQGNTEAFF. CDR3 coding DNA: TGTGCCAGCACCCTGGGACAGGGGAACACTGAAGCTTTCTTT.

This clone has only a few counts. V and J are TRBV29-1 and TRBJ1-1, with 9 bases identical to TRBD1. Germline V gene data show CDR1 as SQVTM and CDR2 as ANQGSEA. CDR3 length equals 14 residues. V dropped 8 bases and J dropped 5; count of bases not matched to a gene: 12. The CDR3 nucleotides read TGCAGCATTGGAGGGACAGGGTTTGGGACTGAAGCTTTCTTT. Its translation: CSIGGTGFGTEAFF.

A few counts support this clone. The V call is TRBV27, the J call TRBJ2-7, with D possibly TRBD1 on 6 matching bases. This CDR3 is 13 amino acids long. Per the germline V gene, CDR1 is MNHEY and CDR2 is SMNVEV (reference sequence). Trimming pared 5 bases from V and 5 bases from J, leaving 13 bases between. The CDR3 loop reads CASSLQGFHEQYF. DNA of the CDR3: TGTGCCAGCAGTCTACAGGGCTTTCACGAGCAGTACTTC.

This clone was counted a few times. J is TRBJ2-5 and V is TRBV13, with D perhaps TRBD1 or TRBD2 (5 bases each). CDR3 length equals 16 residues. The V end lost 5 bases, the J end lost 3 bases, and 19 bases lay between the germline ends. The germline gives CDR1 PRHDT, CDR2 FYEKMQ (reference sequence). For the CDR3, the DNA is TGTGCCAGCAGCGCCGAGGGTGAGGGGCCCAAAGAGACCCAGTACTTC. Protein sequence: CASSAEGEGPKETQYF.

The V gene is TRBV13, the J gene TRBJ2-6; D not resolved. The CDR3 loop spans 15 amino acids. Germline V gives CDR1 PRHDT, CDR2 FYEKMQ (reference sequence). The V gene lost 0 bases and the J gene lost 2 bases, with 5 bases spanning the gap. The CDR3 coding sequence is TGTGCCAGCAGCTTAGGGTCACCTGGGGCCAACGTCCTGACTTTC. The encoded protein is CASSLGSPGANVLTF.

This clone was counted between two and nine times. The rearrangement joins TRBV7-9 to TRBJ1-2; 9 bases agree with TRBD1. V lost 3 bases and J lost 3; bases outside the gene matches: 5. The CDR3 length is 15 residues. From germline, CDR1 is SEHNR and CDR2 FQNEAQ (reference sequence). CDR3 DNA: TGTGCCAGCAGCTTGATGACAGGGGGAGACTATGGCTACACCTTC. It specifies CASSLMTGGDYGYTF. The complete variable domain, with remaining parts taken from reference TRBV7-9 and TRBJ1-2, reads DTGVSQNPRHKITKRGQNVTFRCDPISEHNRLYWYRQTLGQGPEFLTYFQNEAQLEKSRLLSDRFSAERPKGSFSTLEIQRTEQGDSAMYLCASSLMTGGDYGYTFGSGTRLTVV.

This clone appeared a few times. J is TRBJ2-3 and V is TRBV10-3, with D perhaps matching TRBD1 or TRBD2 (5 bases each). This CDR3 spans 17 amino acids. Germline lookup yields CDR1 ENHRY and CDR2 SYGVKD. Trimming took off 0 bases at V and 0 bases at J, with 13 bases between the two ends. For the CDR3, the DNA is TGTGCCATCAGTGAGTCATCGAGGGGCGTAAGCACAGATACGCAGTATTTT. It codes for CAISESSRGVSTDTQYF.

The chain employs TRBV29-1 and TRBJ1-2, with no clear D. This CDR3 has 12 residues. From germline, CDR1 is SQVTM and CDR2 ANQGSEA. V lost 3 bases to trimming and J lost 6 bases, with 11 bases between them. The CDR3, as DNA: TGCAGCGTTGATATGGGGTCGAATGGCTACACCTTC. Amino acid sequence: CSVDMGSNGYTF.

This chain uses TRBV11-3 with TRBJ2-3; D might be TRBD1 or TRBD2, each matching 5 bases. This CDR3 has 15 residues. Trimming left V 5 bases short and J 0 bases short, with 12 bases between. Looked up from germline, CDR1 is SGHNT and CDR2 is YENEEA. The CDR3 loop is CASSAGAKSTDTQYF. In DNA, the CDR3 is TGTGCCAGCAGCGCCGGGGCAAAGAGCACAGATACGCAGTATTTT.

This clone is termed medium-sized. The rearrangement joins TRBV12-5 to TRBJ2-7; D is unresolved. The germline V gene has CDR1 LGHNT and CDR2 FRNRAP. Trimming left V 6 bases short and J 3 bases short, with 3 bases between. The CDR3 runs to 10 residues. The DNA for the CDR3 is TGTGCTAGTGGACACTACGAGCAGTACTTC. This codes for CASGHYEQYF.

The rearrangement links TRBV6-5 to TRBJ2-5, with D uncertain. The germline V and J ends were trimmed by 5 bases and 0 bases, with 7 bases remaining between them. Germline V CDR1 and CDR2: MNHEY, SVGAGI. The CDR3 loop spans 13 amino acids. CDR3 DNA: TGTGCCAGCAGTCCGACGAACCAAGAGACCCAGTACTTC. Its protein is CASSPTNQETQYF.

The chain joins TRBV7-9 to TRBJ2-5; D perhaps matches TRBD1 (6 bases). Trimming left V 6 bases short and J 2 bases short, with 10 bases between. Germline V CDR1 and CDR2: SEHNR, FQNEAQ (reference sequence). CDR3 length: 13 residues. CDR3 nucleotide sequence: TGTGCCAGCAGTGGGACACATCAAGAGACCCAGTACTTC. Protein: CASSGTHQETQYF.

The J gene is TRBJ2-5, the V gene TRBV7-6; TRBD1 might be the D (6 bases). The V end lost 2 bases, the J end lost 2 bases, and 12 bases lay between the germline ends. Germline CDR1 and CDR2: SGHVS and FNYEAQ. This CDR3 is 15 amino acids long. The CDR3 here is CASSLLGTQQETQYF. Here the CDR3 DNA reads TGTGCCAGCAGCTTACTCGGGACACAACAAGAGACCCAGTACTTC.

J is TRBJ2-3 and V is TRBV9, with 11 bases aligning to TRBD2. The CDR3 spans 17 residues. CDR1 is SGDLS, CDR2 YYNGEE, per germline. The junction had 6 bases not matched to a gene; V was cut back by 1 base and J by 2 bases. CDR3 nucleotides: TGTGCCAGCAGCGTAAATGTAGCGGGGGGGAACACAGATACGCAGTATTTT. Amino acid sequence: CASSVNVAGGNTDTQYF.

This clone was counted a single time. The J gene is TRBJ1-5, the V gene TRBV2; perhaps TRBD1 as D (5 bases). This CDR3 is 13 amino acids long. Germline values: CDR1 SNHLY, CDR2 FYNNEI. The V gene lost 10 bases and the J gene lost 7 bases, with 17 bases spanning the gap. The CDR3 sequence is CAISGGSGQPQHF. CDR3 sequence (DNA): TGTGCCATCTCGGGGGGGTCGGGGCAGCCCCAGCATTTT.

The chain has TRBV15 and TRBJ2-7, with 8 bases aligning to TRBD1. V gave up 11 bases and J gave up 1 base; unmatched junction bases: 7. CDR3 size: 13 residues. Germline CDR1 is LNHNV and CDR2 is YYDKDF (reference sequence). The CDR3 sequence: CAVRQGNSYEQYF. The CDR3 DNA sequence: TGTGCCGTCCGACAGGGGAATTCCTACGAGCAGTACTTC. Complete variable domain (other parts from reference TRBV15 and TRBJ2-7): DAMVIQNPRYQVTQFGKPVTLSCSQTLNHNVMYWYQQKSSQAPKLLFHYYDKDFNNEADTPDNFQSRRPNTSFCFLDIRSPGLGDTAMYLCAVRQGNSYEQYFGPGTRLTVT.